Below, 2 T cell receptor beta chains from the same sample are listed, as sequenced in a study of blood T cell repertoires in COVID-19. TCRdb's copy holds only in-frame clones and misses some; the assay was immunoSEQ multiplex PCR. The sample has some 110,000 clones, roughly 76% seen once. Sample: peripheral blood. The receptors originated from a woman in her sixties or seventies with acute or convalescent COVID-19.

The chain is built from TRBV7-8 and TRBJ1-3; no clear D. The CDR3 covers 15 residues. The germline V gene has CDR1 SGHVS and CDR2 FQNEAQ. V gave up 5 bases and J gave up 0 bases, with 11 bases separating them. This CDR3 reads CASSPRGDSGNTIYF. For the CDR3, the DNA is TGTGCCAGCAGCCCCCGGGGAGACTCTGGAAACACCATATATTTT.

The rearrangement uses TRBV11-2 and TRBJ2-5, with TRBD1 matching over 7 bases. Germline V CDR1 and CDR2: SGHAT, FQNNGV. The CDR3 spans 17 residues. Trimming cost V 7 bases and J 1 base; bases outside gene matches: 15. In DNA, the CDR3 is TGTGCCAGCAACCCAGACAGGGCCCGGGATTTCCAAGAGACCCAGTACTTC. Encoded protein: CASNPDRARDFQETQYF. The full variable domain, completed using reference TRBV11-2 and TRBJ2-5, is EAGVAQSPRYKIIEKRQSVAFWCNPISGHATLYWYQQILGQGPKLLIQFQNNGVVDDSQLPKDRFSAERLKGVDSTLKIQPAKLEDSAVYLCASNPDRARDFQETQYFGPGTRLLVL.